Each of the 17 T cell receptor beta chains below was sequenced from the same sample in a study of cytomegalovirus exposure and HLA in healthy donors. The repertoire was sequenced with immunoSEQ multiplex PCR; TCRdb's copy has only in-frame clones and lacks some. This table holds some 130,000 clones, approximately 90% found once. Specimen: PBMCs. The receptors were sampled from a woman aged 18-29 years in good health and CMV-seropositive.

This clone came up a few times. The CDR3 reads CAGGSSYNSPLHF. The CDR3 DNA sequence: TGTGCGGGGGGAAGCTCCTATAATTCACCCCTCCACTTT. This chain links TRBV7-8 with TRBJ1-6; possible D gene TRBD1, 5 bases. Germline loops: CDR1 SGHVS, CDR2 FQNEAQ. This CDR3 has 13 amino acids.

The CDR3 region has the DNA TGTGCCACCAGCAGAGATAAGGGAGGAATCTATGGCTACACCTTC. Its translation is CATSRDKGGIYGYTF. The rearrangement joins TRBV15 to TRBJ1-2; no clear D. CDR3 length: 15 amino acids. The ends were cut back, 0 bases at V and 4 bases at J, with 12 bases in the middle. Per germline, CDR1 LNHNV and CDR2 YYDKDF (reference sequence).

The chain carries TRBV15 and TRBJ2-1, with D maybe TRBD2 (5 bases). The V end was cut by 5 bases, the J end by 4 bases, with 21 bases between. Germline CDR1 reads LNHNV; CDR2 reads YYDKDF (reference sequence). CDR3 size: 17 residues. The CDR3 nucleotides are TGTGCCACCAGCCCGGAGGATGGACTGAGAGGGTACAATGAGCAGTTCTTC. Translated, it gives CATSPEDGLRGYNEQFF. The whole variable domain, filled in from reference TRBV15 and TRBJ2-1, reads DAMVIQNPRYQVTQFGKPVTLSCSQTLNHNVMYWYQQKSSQAPKLLFHYYDKDFNNEADTPDNFQSRRPNTSFCFLDIRSPGLGDTAMYLCATSPEDGLRGYNEQFFGPGTRLTVL.

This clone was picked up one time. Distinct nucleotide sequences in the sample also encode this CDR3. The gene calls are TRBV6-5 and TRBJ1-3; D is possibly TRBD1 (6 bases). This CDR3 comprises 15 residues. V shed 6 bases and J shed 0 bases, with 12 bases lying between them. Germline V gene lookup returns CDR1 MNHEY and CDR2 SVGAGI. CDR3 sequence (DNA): TGTGCCAGCAGCCCTGACAGGAGCTCTGGAAACACCATATATTTT. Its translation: CASSPDRSSGNTIYF.

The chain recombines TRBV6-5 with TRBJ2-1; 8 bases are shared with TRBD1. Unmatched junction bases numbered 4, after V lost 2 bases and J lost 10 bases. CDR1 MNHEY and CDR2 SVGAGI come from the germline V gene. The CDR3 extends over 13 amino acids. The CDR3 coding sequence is TGTGCCAGCAGTTACGACAGGGGTTACGAGCAGTTCTTC. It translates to CASSYDRGYEQFF.

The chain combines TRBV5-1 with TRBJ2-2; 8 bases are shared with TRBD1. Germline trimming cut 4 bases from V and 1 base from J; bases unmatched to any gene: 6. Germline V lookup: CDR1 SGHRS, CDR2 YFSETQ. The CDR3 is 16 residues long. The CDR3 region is CASSPRGQVNTGELFF. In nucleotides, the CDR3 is TGCGCCAGCAGCCCCAGGGGACAGGTGAACACCGGGGAGCTGTTTTTT. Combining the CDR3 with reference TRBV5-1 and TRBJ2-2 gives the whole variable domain KAGVTQTPRYLIKTRGQQVTLSCSPISGHRSVSWYQQTPGQGLQFLFEYFSETQRNKGNFPGRFSGRQFSNSRSEMNVSTLELGDSALYLCASSPRGQVNTGELFFGEGSRLTVL.

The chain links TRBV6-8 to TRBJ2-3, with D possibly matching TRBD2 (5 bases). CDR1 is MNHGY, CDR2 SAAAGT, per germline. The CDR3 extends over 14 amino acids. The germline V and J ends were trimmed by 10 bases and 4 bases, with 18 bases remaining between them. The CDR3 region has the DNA TGTGCCAACCTCAGGACTGGGAAGGCAGATACGCAGTATTTT. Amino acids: CANLRTGKADTQYF.

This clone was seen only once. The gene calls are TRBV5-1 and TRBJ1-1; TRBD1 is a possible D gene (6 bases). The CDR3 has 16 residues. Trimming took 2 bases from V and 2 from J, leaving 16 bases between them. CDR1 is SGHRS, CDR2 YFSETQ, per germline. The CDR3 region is CASSFGGPSINTEAFF. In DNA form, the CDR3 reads TGCGCCAGCAGCTTCGGGGGGCCTTCGATAAACACTGAAGCTTTCTTT.

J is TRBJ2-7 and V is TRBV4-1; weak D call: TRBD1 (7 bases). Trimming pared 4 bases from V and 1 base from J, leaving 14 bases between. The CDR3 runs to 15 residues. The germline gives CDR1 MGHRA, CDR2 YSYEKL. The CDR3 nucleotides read TGCGCCAGCAGCCCCTCAGGGGGGTTTTCCTACGAGCAGTACTTC. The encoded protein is CASSPSGGFSYEQYF.

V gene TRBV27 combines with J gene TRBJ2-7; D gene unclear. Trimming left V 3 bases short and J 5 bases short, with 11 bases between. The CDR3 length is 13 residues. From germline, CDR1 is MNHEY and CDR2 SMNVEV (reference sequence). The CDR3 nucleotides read TGTGCCAGCAGTTTGAAGGCAGGCCACGAGCAGTACTTC. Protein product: CASSLKAGHEQYF.

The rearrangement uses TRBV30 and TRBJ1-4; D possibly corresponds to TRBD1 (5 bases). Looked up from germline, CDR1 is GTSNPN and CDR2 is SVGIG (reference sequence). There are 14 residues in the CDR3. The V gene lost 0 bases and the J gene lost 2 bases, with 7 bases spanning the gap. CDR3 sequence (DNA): TGTGCCTGGAGTGTTGGGGGGACTAATGAAAAACTGTTTTTT. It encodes CAWSVGGTNEKLFF.

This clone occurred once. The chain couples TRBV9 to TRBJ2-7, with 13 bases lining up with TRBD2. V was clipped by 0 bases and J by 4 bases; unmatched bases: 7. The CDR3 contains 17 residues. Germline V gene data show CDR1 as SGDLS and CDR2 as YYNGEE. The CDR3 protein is CASSVAGTSGGAYEQYF. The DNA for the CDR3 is TGTGCCAGCAGCGTAGCTGGTACTAGCGGGGGGGCTTACGAGCAGTACTTC.

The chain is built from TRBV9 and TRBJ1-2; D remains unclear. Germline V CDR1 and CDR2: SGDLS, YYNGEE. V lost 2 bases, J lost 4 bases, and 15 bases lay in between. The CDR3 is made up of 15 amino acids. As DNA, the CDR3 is TGTGCCAGCAGCGTTAGCGGACTACCCTCCTATGGCTACACCTTC. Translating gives CASSVSGLPSYGYTF.

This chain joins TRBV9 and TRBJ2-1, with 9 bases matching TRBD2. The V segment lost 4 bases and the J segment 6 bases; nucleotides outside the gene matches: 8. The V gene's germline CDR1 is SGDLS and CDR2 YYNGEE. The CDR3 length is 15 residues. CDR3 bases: TGTGCCAGCAGCAGCAGCGGGGGGCACTTCAATGAGCAGTTCTTC. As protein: CASSSSGGHFNEQFF.

The DNA for the CDR3 is TGTGCCAGCAGCTTAGGAATTAGCAATGAGCAGTTCTTC. Residues: CASSLGISNEQFF. This chain uses TRBV7-2 with TRBJ2-1, with D unclear. The CDR3 is 13 amino acids. V shed 1 base and J shed 6 bases, with 7 bases lying between them. From germline, CDR1 is SGHTA and CDR2 FQGNSA. The complete variable domain, with remaining parts taken from reference TRBV7-2 and TRBJ2-1, reads GAGVSQSPSNKVTEKGKDVELRCDPISGHTALYWYRQSLGQGLEFLIYFQGNSAPDKSGLPSDRFSAERTGGSVSTLTIQRTQQEDSAVYLCASSLGISNEQFFGPGTRLTVL.

CDR3 nucleotide sequence: TGTGCCAGCAGCGTAGGGCCCCACGGGGGGCGCGAAAAACTGTTTTTT. Translating it yields CASSVGPHGGREKLFF. The chain links TRBV9 to TRBJ1-4; the D gene is possibly TRBD1 (6 bases). The CDR3 covers 16 residues. The germline CDR1 and CDR2 sequences are SGDLS and YYNGEE. Between the trimmed V and J ends, which lost 0 bases and 8 bases, there was a span of 17 bases.

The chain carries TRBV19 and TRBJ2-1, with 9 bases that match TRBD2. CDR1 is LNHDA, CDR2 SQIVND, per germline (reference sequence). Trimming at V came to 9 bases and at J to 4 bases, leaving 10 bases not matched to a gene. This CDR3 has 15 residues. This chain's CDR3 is CASTGLAGTYNEQFF. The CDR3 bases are TGTGCCAGCACAGGGCTAGCGGGAACTTACAATGAGCAGTTCTTC.